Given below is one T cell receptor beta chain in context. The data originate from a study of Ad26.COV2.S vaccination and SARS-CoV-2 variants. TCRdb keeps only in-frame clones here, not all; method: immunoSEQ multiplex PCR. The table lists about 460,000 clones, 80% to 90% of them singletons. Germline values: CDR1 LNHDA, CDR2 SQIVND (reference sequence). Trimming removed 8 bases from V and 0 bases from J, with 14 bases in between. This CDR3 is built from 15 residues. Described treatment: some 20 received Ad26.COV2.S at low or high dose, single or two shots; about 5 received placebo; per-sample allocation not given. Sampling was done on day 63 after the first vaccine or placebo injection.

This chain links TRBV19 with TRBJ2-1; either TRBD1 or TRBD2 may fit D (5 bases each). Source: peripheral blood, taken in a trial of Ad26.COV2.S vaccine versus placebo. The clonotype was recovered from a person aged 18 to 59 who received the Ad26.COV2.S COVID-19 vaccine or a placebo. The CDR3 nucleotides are TGTGCCAGTGGGGTCTCAGGGAGCTCCTACAATGAGCAGTTCTTC. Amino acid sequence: CASGVSGSSYNEQFF.